Below, 21 T cell receptor beta chains from the same sample are listed, as sequenced in a study of T cell responses to AZD1222 COVID-19 vaccine. The assay was immunoSEQ multiplex PCR, and TCRdb's table has in-frame clones only and misses some. Among 90,000 to 120,000 clones listed, 70% to 90% were seen once. Specimen: peripheral blood, collected 28 days after the second AZD1222 dose. Every receptor here comes from an adult who received the AZD1222 COVID-19 vaccine.

This chain joins TRBV25-1 and TRBJ1-1, with D possibly being TRBD1 (5 bases). The CDR3 is 14 residues long. The germline CDR1 and CDR2 sequences are MGHDK and SYGVNS. Trimming cost V 5 bases and J 6 bases, with 16 bases left between them. The CDR3 spells CASSPLGLGAEAFF. The CDR3 DNA reads TGTGCCAGCAGTCCCCTGGGGTTGGGGGCTGAAGCTTTCTTT.

This sequence joins TRBV29-1 and TRBJ2-2; D tentatively reads TRBD1 or TRBD2 (7 bases each). Trimming left V 4 bases short and J 4 bases short, with 22 bases between. The CDR3 is made up of 17 amino acids. The germline CDR1 and CDR2 sequences are SQVTM and ANQGSEA. CDR3 residues: CSVVSGGGGLTTGELFF. The CDR3, as DNA: TGCAGCGTTGTATCCGGGGGAGGGGGCCTAACCACCGGGGAGCTGTTTTTT.

The V gene is TRBV5-8, the J gene TRBJ1-2; tentatively, D is TRBD1 (5 bases). The CDR3 length is 14 residues. CDR1 is SGHTS, CDR2 YDEGEE, per germline. Trimming pared 5 bases from V and 5 bases from J, leaving 16 bases between. The CDR3 bases are TGTGCCAGCAGGATGCCCCGGGGCGGATATGGCTACACCTTC. It translates to CASRMPRGGYGYTF.

This chain connects TRBV21-1 to TRBJ2-3; the DNA was not used to check the table's D call, TRBD2. TRBV21-1 is reported as a pseudogene. This CDR3 contains 16 residues. The CDR3 here is CASSKALVAGGDTQYF. The CDR3 DNA follows: TGTGCCAGCAGCAAAGCGCTAGTAGCGGGGGGAGATACGCAGTATTTT.

This clone was recorded only once. For the CDR3, the DNA is TGTGCCAGCAGCCATCTAGCGGGGGGGCCGCCCGGGGAGCTGTTTTTT. Amino acid sequence: CASSHLAGGPPGELFF. The chain combines TRBV3-1 (or the pseudogene TRBV3-2) with TRBJ2-2; TRBD2 aligns across 12 bases. With 3 bases clipped from V and 6 bases from J, the junction kept 5 bases outside the gene matches. This CDR3 is built from 16 residues. The germline gives CDR1 LGHDT, CDR2 YNNKEL (reference sequence).

This sequence joins TRBV11-2 and TRBJ2-7; D is unclear. V was pared by 3 bases and J by 3 bases, with 3 bases between. From germline, CDR1 is SGHAT and CDR2 FQNNGV. This CDR3 spans 11 amino acids. CDR3 residues: CASSLLYEQYF. The CDR3 DNA follows: TGTGCCAGCAGCTTGCTCTACGAGCAGTACTTC.

This rearrangement joins TRBV2 to TRBJ2-7, with D unclear. V was trimmed by 4 bases and J by 3 bases, leaving 13 bases between them. The CDR3 extends over 14 amino acids. From germline, CDR1 is SNHLY and CDR2 FYNNEI. The CDR3 loop reads CASSGTLPDYEQYF. DNA for the CDR3: TGTGCCAGCAGTGGAACCCTCCCGGACTACGAGCAGTACTTC. Full variable domain (missing parts from reference TRBV2 and TRBJ2-7): EPEVTQTPSHQVTQMGQEVILRCVPISNHLYFYWYRQILGQKVEFLVSFYNNEISEKSEIFDDQFSVERPDGSNFTLKIRSTKLEDSAMYFCASSGTLPDYEQYFGPGTRLTVT.

The chain uses TRBV5-6 and TRBJ1-6; D might be TRBD1 (6 bases). Trimming stripped 3 bases from V and 0 bases from J, with 10 bases between. CDR1 and CDR2 from the germline V gene are SGHDT and YYEEEE. The CDR3 contains 16 residues. CDR3 protein: CASSYEDSSYNSPLHF. DNA of the CDR3: TGTGCCAGCAGCTATGAGGACAGCTCCTATAATTCACCCCTCCACTTT.

The gene calls are TRBV30 and TRBJ2-7, with TRBD1 matching over 8 bases. With 5 bases clipped from V and 5 bases from J, the junction kept 2 bases outside the gene matches. The germline CDR1 and CDR2 sequences are GTSNPN and SVGIG (reference sequence). This CDR3 comprises 11 residues. DNA of the CDR3: TGTGCCTGGGGACAGGGTAACGAGCAGTACTTC. Translated: CAWGQGNEQYF.

The chain carries TRBV18 and TRBJ1-5, with 7 bases matching TRBD1. The CDR3 extends over 16 amino acids. Germline V gene sequence: CDR1 KGHSH, CDR2 LQKENI. V shed 3 bases and J 0 bases; nucleotides not matched to a gene: 5. CDR3 residues: CASSPSTGNSNQPQHF. The CDR3 DNA reads TGTGCCAGCTCACCCTCGACAGGGAATAGCAATCAGCCCCAGCATTTT.

The V call is TRBV12-3 or TRBV12-4, the J call TRBJ1-5, with 7 bases that match TRBD1. This CDR3 is 13 amino acids long. The trim removed 5 bases at V and 5 bases at J, leaving 3 bases unmatched. CDR3 sequence: CASSPRGDQPQHF. The CDR3 DNA sequence: TGTGCCAGCAGTCCCAGGGGGGATCAGCCCCAGCATTTT.

The genes are TRBV18 and TRBJ2-2, with D unclear. The CDR3 runs to 17 residues. V lost 1 base to trimming and J lost 1 base, with 13 bases between them. Per germline, CDR1 KGHSH and CDR2 LQKENI. The CDR3 nucleotides read TGTGCCAGCTCACCACAGGGTTCCTATGGGAACACCGGGGAGCTGTTTTTT. This translates into CASSPQGSYGNTGELFF.

This chain joins TRBV12-3 or TRBV12-4 and TRBJ1-2; no reliable D call. Trimming removed 1 base from V and 7 bases from J, with 10 bases in between. The CDR3 loop spans 13 amino acids. CDR3 coding DNA: TGTGCCAGCAGTTTAGAGGTCCAGGTTGGCTACACCTTC. It codes for CASSLEVQVGYTF.

This sequence joins TRBV7-9 and TRBJ2-7; D gene ambiguous. V lost 1 base and J lost 8, with 9 bases in between. The CDR3 sequence is 12 residues long. From germline, CDR1 is SEHNR and CDR2 FQNEAQ (reference sequence). DNA for the CDR3: TGTGCCAGCAGCTTAGGAGATGTGAAGCAGTACTTC. Protein: CASSLGDVKQYF. Full variable domain (rest looked up from reference TRBV7-9 and TRBJ2-7): DTGVSQNPRHKITKRGQNVTFRCDPISEHNRLYWYRQTLGQGPEFLTYFQNEAQLEKSRLLSDRFSAERPKGSFSTLEIQRTEQGDSAMYLCASSLGDVKQYFGPGTRLTVT.

Worth noting for this clone: The same CDR3 arises from other DNA sequences in this sample as well. The chain joins TRBV18 to TRBJ2-5; no firm D call. Trimming took 3 bases from V and 2 from J, leaving 7 bases between them. Germline-derived CDR1 and CDR2 are KGHSH and LQKENI. This CDR3 is built from 13 residues. CDR3 nucleotide sequence: TGTGCCAGCTCACCCGGGCATCAAGAGACCCAGTACTTC. Translating gives CASSPGHQETQYF.

The chain has TRBV9 and TRBJ1-1, with 9 bases identical to TRBD1. This CDR3 region has 14 residues. Trimming at V came to 4 bases and at J to 3 bases, leaving 4 bases not matched to a gene. Germline V gene data show CDR1 as SGDLS and CDR2 as YYNGEE. This CDR3 is CASSPRTGDTEAFF. The CDR3 DNA reads as TGTGCCAGCAGCCCTCGGACAGGGGACACTGAAGCTTTCTTT. Using reference TRBV9 and TRBJ1-1 for the parts outside the CDR3, the full variable domain is DSGVTQTPKHLITATGQRVTLRCSPRSGDLSVYWYQQSLDQGLQFLIQYYNGEERAKGNILERFSAQQFPDLHSELNLSSLELGDSALYFCASSPRTGDTEAFFGQGTRLTVV.

The chain joins TRBV4-3 to TRBJ1-3; D is uncertain. Germline loops: CDR1 LGHNA, CDR2 YSLEER. The CDR3 covers 15 residues. The V end was cut by 0 bases, the J end by 4 bases, with 10 bases between. The CDR3 bases are TGCGCCAGCAGCCAAGAGAACAGTAGGGGAAACACCATATATTTT. Residues: CASSQENSRGNTIYF.

There are a few counts of this clone. The chain couples TRBV10-3 to TRBJ1-2; 7 bases fit TRBD1. There are 15 residues in the CDR3. The V and J ends lost 2 bases and 3 bases, in that order; junction bases with no gene match: 6. CDR1 is ENHRY, CDR2 SYGVKD, per germline. CDR3 protein: CAISEVTGDDYGYTF. In DNA, the CDR3 is TGTGCCATCAGTGAGGTCACAGGGGACGACTATGGCTACACCTTC.

This sequence joins TRBV6-1 and TRBJ1-1; possible D gene TRBD1, 5 bases. V gave up 4 bases and J gave up 0 bases, with 15 bases separating them. Per germline, CDR1 MNHNS and CDR2 SASEGT. CDR3 length equals 16 residues. The CDR3 reads CASSVTGTLMNTEAFF. The DNA for the CDR3 is TGTGCCAGCAGTGTAACCGGGACCCTAATGAACACTGAAGCTTTCTTT.

The chain couples TRBV5-1 to TRBJ1-2; the match to TRBD1 covers 7 bases. The germline CDR1 and CDR2 sequences are SGHRS and YFSETQ. V shed 6 bases, J shed 5 bases, and the junction held 10 bases outside the gene matches. The CDR3 spans 14 residues. CDR3 bases: TGCGCCAGCACCAAATCCGGGACAGATTATGGCTACACCTTC. Residues: CASTKSGTDYGYTF.

This chain links TRBV6-5 with TRBJ1-1, with D tentatively TRBD1 (5 bases). V gave up 0 bases and J gave up 1 base, with 6 bases separating them. Germline values: CDR1 MNHEY, CDR2 SVGAGI. The CDR3 is 14 residues long. In nucleotides, the CDR3 is TGTGCCAGCAGTTACTCCGGGGGGAACACTGAAGCTTTCTTT. It is translated as CASSYSGGNTEAFF.